This T cell receptor beta chain was retrieved from a study of T cell responses to AZD1222 COVID-19 vaccine. The study's findings and limits: After two AZD1222 doses, spike-specific TCR breadth and depth rose versus day 0. Clonal diversity may have been underestimated in mostly white British donors. Spike was spanned by vaccine-associated CD4 TCRs, which were dominant at 160-218 and 743-854. Only five to seven individuals given AZD1222 were seropositive at baseline.

Note on this clone: Its antigen is not identified.

Only in-frame clones appear in the TCRdb table, and some are missing; sequencing was by immunoSEQ multiplex PCR. The sample records some 160,000 clones, approximately 90% being singletons. This sample comprised peripheral blood, obtained on day 0 of AZD1222 vaccination. The TCR was taken from an adult in good health.

CDR3 loop: CASSDLPRGPYEQYF. The DNA of the CDR3 is TGTGCCAGCAGTGACTTACCCAGGGGGCCCTACGAGCAGTACTTC. The chain employs TRBV6-4 and TRBJ2-7, with 8 nucleotides matching TRBD1. Germline V gene lookup returns CDR1 MRHNA and CDR2 SNTAGT. This CDR3 is built from 15 residues. Trimming at V came to 1 base and at J to 2 bases, leaving 4 bases not matched to a gene.